These 5 T cell receptor beta chains were sequenced from one sample in a study of blood T cell repertoires in COVID-19. Sequenced by immunoSEQ multiplex PCR; TCRdb stores in-frame clones only, minus some. This table holds hundreds of thousands of clones, approximately 86% found once. The specimen was peripheral blood. These receptors were taken from a human donor in a cohort sampled during active COVID-19.

This chain joins TRBV27 and TRBJ1-1, with TRBD1 identical over 7 bases. Germline CDR1 MNHEY, CDR2 SMNVEV (reference sequence). CDR3 length equals 14 residues. V lost 6 bases and J lost 5; bases outside the gene matches: 9. The CDR3 nucleotides are TGTGCCAGCAGCTGGGACAGCGGAGAAACTGAAGCTTTCTTT. The encoded protein is CASSWDSGETEAFF.

V gene TRBV7-2 combines with J gene TRBJ2-3; no definite D call. The CDR3 covers 15 residues. The germline V gene encodes CDR1 SGHTA and CDR2 FQGNSA. Trimming pared 1 base from V and 0 bases from J, leaving 8 bases between. The CDR3 is CASSLGRPSTDTQYF. CDR3 coding DNA: TGTGCCAGCAGCTTAGGTCGTCCTAGCACAGATACGCAGTATTTT.

The J gene is TRBJ2-3, the V gene TRBV10-3; D not certain. Germline V gene sequence: CDR1 ENHRY, CDR2 SYGVKD. The CDR3 totals 12 residues. V lost 0 bases, J lost 6 bases, and 4 bases lay in between. The CDR3 protein is CAISESRDTQYF. As DNA, the CDR3 is TGTGCCATCAGTGAGTCGAGGGATACGCAGTATTTT.

This chain connects TRBV7-6 to TRBJ2-1; 12 bases map to TRBD2. The CDR3 has 16 amino acids. V lost 5 bases, J lost 9 bases, and 11 bases stayed unmatched. Germline loops: CDR1 SGHVS, CDR2 FNYEAQ. The DNA of the CDR3 is TGTGCCAGCAGCCCGGCTAGAGCTAGCGGGAGGGCTGAGCAGTTCTTC. Its protein is CASSPARASGRAEQFF.

CDR3 coding DNA: TGTGCCAGCTGCCTAATGTCCTACAATGAGCAGTTCTTC. Translating gives CASCLMSYNEQFF. This rearrangement joins TRBV6-2 or TRBV6-3 to TRBJ2-1; D ambiguous. CDR1 is MNHEY, CDR2 SVGEGT, per germline. Trimming took off 8 bases at V and 1 base at J, with 9 bases between the two ends. The CDR3 runs 13 residues.